This T cell receptor (beta chain) was captured in a study of metastatic and nonmetastatic thyroid tumors. This CDR3 is built from 12 residues. Looked up from germline, CDR1 is GTSNPN and CDR2 is SVGIG (reference sequence). TCRdb redid the clone calls on the PCR reads using MiXCR. The data show more than 4,000 clones, about 30% seen once. No treatment had been given to any patient before thyroid surgery. For this clone: A read error may be the cause here, since a much bigger clone is one base away.

The sequenced sample consisted of adjacent normal tissue. The genes are TRBV30 and TRBJ2-7; no reliable D call. The TCR originated in a female donor with papillary thyroid cancer or a benign thyroid nodule (not recorded which). Some clones in this sample may be carry-over from other donors' samples. The CDR3 DNA reads as TGTGCCTTGAGTGCGACTCTTCTCGAGCAGTACTTC. This encodes CALSATLLEQYF.